The 15 T cell receptor beta chains below were found in one sample sequenced in a study of blood T cell repertoires in COVID-19. The data were produced by immunoSEQ multiplex PCR, yet TCRdb's version contains in-frame clones alone and is incomplete. The top ten hold about 10% of the sample, which has roughly 210,000 clones, around 80% seen once. The source material was peripheral blood. Every receptor here comes from a woman aged 80 or over with COVID-19, enrolled during active disease.

The chain combines TRBV18 with TRBJ2-2; 15 bases match TRBD2. CDR1 and CDR2 from the germline V gene are KGHSH and LQKENI. The CDR3 runs to 18 residues. With V trimmed by 3 bases and J by 2 bases, 4 bases remained unmatched. CDR3 DNA sequence: TGTGCCAGCTCACCTGGGACTAGCGGGGGGAGAAACACCGGGGAGCTGTTTTTT. Protein product: CASSPGTSGGRNTGELFF.

Remarks on this clone: At one end the junction does not follow the germline gene, possibly because of a read error. The V and J genes are TRBV7-7 and TRBJ2-3; possibly TRBD1 for D (6 bases). CDR3 size: 14 residues. CDR1 and CDR2 from the germline V gene are SSHAT and FNYEAQ (reference sequence). The DNA of the CDR3 is TGTGCTAGCAGCTTACAGGGCCGGCAGGATACGCAGTATTTT. Protein sequence: CASSLQGRQDTQYF. The complete variable domain, with remaining parts taken from reference TRBV7-7 and TRBJ2-3, reads GAGVSQSPRYKVTKRGQDVTLRCDPISSHATLYWYQQALGQGPEFLTYFNYEAQPDKSGLPSDRFSAERPEGSISTLTIQRTEQRDSAMYRCASSLQGRQDTQYFGPGTRLTVL.

The chain uses TRBV9 and TRBJ1-4; 8 bases are shared with TRBD1. The germline gives CDR1 SGDLS, CDR2 YYNGEE. The J segment lost 5 bases and the V segment lost 0 bases, leaving 0 bases of the junction unmatched. This CDR3 has 14 residues. CDR3 sequence: CASSVGTGNEKLFF. Written as DNA, the CDR3 is TGTGCCAGCAGCGTAGGGACAGGGAATGAAAAACTGTTTTTT. Full variable domain (outside the CDR3, taken from reference TRBV9 and TRBJ1-4): DSGVTQTPKHLITATGQRVTLRCSPRSGDLSVYWYQQSLDQGLQFLIQYYNGEERAKGNILERFSAQQFPDLHSELNLSSLELGDSALYFCASSVGTGNEKLFFGSGTQLSVL.

This CDR3 is CASSNPRGGVNTEAFF. CDR3 DNA: TGTGCCAGTAGTAACCCCAGGGGCGGCGTGAACACTGAAGCTTTCTTT. The chain uses TRBV19 and TRBJ1-1, with D possibly matching TRBD1 (6 bases). The ends were cut back, 4 bases at V and 0 bases at J, with 15 bases in the middle. CDR1 LNHDA and CDR2 SQIVND come from the germline V gene (reference sequence). The CDR3 has 16 residues. The variable domain in full, with the rest retrieved from reference TRBV19 and TRBJ1-1, is DGGITQSPKYLFRKEGQNVTLSCEQNLNHDAMYWYRQDPGQGLRLIYYSQIVNDFQKGDIAEGYSVSREKKESFPLTVTSAQKNPTAFYLCASSNPRGGVNTEAFFGQGTRLTVV.

This rearrangement joins TRBV5-1 to TRBJ2-5; D is possibly TRBD1 (5 bases). The ends were cut back, 1 base at V and 4 bases at J, with 17 bases in the middle. Germline lookup yields CDR1 SGHRS and CDR2 YFSETQ. This CDR3 has 16 residues. The CDR3 reads CASSLSGQKMGETQYF. The CDR3 bases are TGCGCCAGCAGCTTGTCCGGACAAAAGATGGGAGAGACCCAGTACTTC.

This clone was observed once. Relative to the germline gene, one junction end is altered; a read error may explain this. The chain joins TRBV6-5 to TRBJ1-5; D unresolved. Germline-derived CDR1 and CDR2 are MNHEY and SVGAGI. The CDR3 spans 15 residues. In nucleotides, the CDR3 is TGTGCCAGCAGTAACTCCCTAACTGGCAATCAGCCCCAGCATTTT. Amino acid sequence: CASSNSLTGNQPQHF.

The rearrangement joins TRBV7-9 to TRBJ1-4; D is perhaps TRBD1 (6 bases). Deletions cut 9 bases from V and 5 bases from J, with 13 bases between. The CDR3 is 13 amino acids. Germline lookup yields CDR1 SEHNR and CDR2 FQNEAQ (reference sequence). In DNA form, the CDR3 reads TGTGCCAGTCAACAGGGTCCAAATGAAAAACTGTTTTTT. Protein sequence: CASQQGPNEKLFF.

The rearrangement links TRBV27 to TRBJ1-5; D uncertain. The V end lost 7 bases, the J end lost 2 bases, and 12 bases lay between the germline ends. The CDR3 has 14 amino acids. From germline, CDR1 is MNHEY and CDR2 SMNVEV (reference sequence). The CDR3 protein is CASKARVGNQPQHF. The CDR3 DNA reads TGTGCCAGCAAAGCACGTGTCGGCAATCAGCCCCAGCATTTT.

This clone turned up a few times. The V and J genes are TRBV15 and TRBJ1-5, with D uncertain. CDR1 and CDR2 (germline): LNHNV, YYDKDF (reference sequence). The CDR3 consists of 16 residues. Trimming shortened V by 0 bases and J by 0 bases, and 9 bases separated the two germline ends. CDR3 protein: CATSREAVNSNQPQHF. In nucleotides, the CDR3 is TGTGCCACCAGCAGAGAAGCGGTGAATAGCAATCAGCCCCAGCATTTT. Full variable domain (rest looked up from reference TRBV15 and TRBJ1-5): DAMVIQNPRYQVTQFGKPVTLSCSQTLNHNVMYWYQQKSSQAPKLLFHYYDKDFNNEADTPDNFQSRRPNTSFCFLDIRSPGLGDTAMYLCATSREAVNSNQPQHFGDGTRLSIL.

The V gene is TRBV5-1, the J gene TRBJ2-6, with TRBD1 identical over 7 bases. Germline values: CDR1 SGHRS, CDR2 YFSETQ. The CDR3 is made up of 16 amino acids. V lost 7 bases, J lost 0 bases, and 7 bases stayed unmatched. The CDR3 DNA sequence: TGCGCCAGCCGGGACAGTTTAACCTCTGGGGCCAACGTCCTGACTTTC. It translates to CASRDSLTSGANVLTF.

The chain links TRBV6-5 to TRBJ2-3; D might be TRBD1 (7 bases). CDR3 size: 15 residues. The germline CDR1 and CDR2 sequences are MNHEY and SVGAGI. Trimming removed 6 bases at V and 3 bases at J, with 16 bases between. The CDR3 loop is CASRPGAGGTDTQYF. The CDR3 nucleotides read TGTGCCAGCAGGCCTGGGGCAGGGGGGACAGATACGCAGTATTTT.

The V call is TRBV4-2, the J call TRBJ2-3, with TRBD1 identical over 12 bases. CDR1 and CDR2 (germline): LGHNA, YNFKEQ. The CDR3 extends over 16 amino acids. Trimming removed 0 bases from V and 5 bases from J; junction bases left unmatched: 3. CDR3 region: CASSQEGQGARDTQYF. The CDR3 bases are TGTGCCAGCAGCCAAGAGGGACAGGGGGCGCGAGATACGCAGTATTTT.

V gene TRBV5-6 combines with J gene TRBJ1-6; no clear D gene. Looked up from germline, CDR1 is SGHDT and CDR2 is YYEEEE. This CDR3 region has 13 residues. V was shortened by 3 bases and J by 7 bases, with 8 bases between the two germline ends. CDR3 amino acids: CASSSGGNSPLHF. CDR3 DNA: TGTGCCAGCAGCTCAGGAGGAAATTCACCCCTCCACTTT.

The chain uses TRBV10-3 and TRBJ1-4, with 7 bases aligning to TRBD1. Trimming removed 2 bases from V and 0 bases from J; junction bases left unmatched: 3. Per germline, CDR1 ENHRY and CDR2 SYGVKD. The CDR3 contains 16 residues. CDR3 coding DNA: TGTGCCATCAGTGAGCCGACAGGGTCAACTAATGAAAAACTGTTTTTT. This gives the protein CAISEPTGSTNEKLFF.

The V gene is TRBV19, the J gene TRBJ1-1; TRBD1 agrees at 8 bases. Germline V lookup: CDR1 LNHDA, CDR2 SQIVND (reference sequence). The CDR3 is made up of 15 amino acids. V shed 2 bases and J 2 bases; nucleotides not matched to a gene: 4. DNA of the CDR3: TGTGCCAGTAGTATAACAGACAGGGGTAACACTGAAGCTTTCTTT. It translates to CASSITDRGNTEAFF. The variable domain in full, with the rest retrieved from reference TRBV19 and TRBJ1-1, is DGGITQSPKYLFRKEGQNVTLSCEQNLNHDAMYWYRQDPGQGLRLIYYSQIVNDFQKGDIAEGYSVSREKKESFPLTVTSAQKNPTAFYLCASSITDRGNTEAFFGQGTRLTVV.